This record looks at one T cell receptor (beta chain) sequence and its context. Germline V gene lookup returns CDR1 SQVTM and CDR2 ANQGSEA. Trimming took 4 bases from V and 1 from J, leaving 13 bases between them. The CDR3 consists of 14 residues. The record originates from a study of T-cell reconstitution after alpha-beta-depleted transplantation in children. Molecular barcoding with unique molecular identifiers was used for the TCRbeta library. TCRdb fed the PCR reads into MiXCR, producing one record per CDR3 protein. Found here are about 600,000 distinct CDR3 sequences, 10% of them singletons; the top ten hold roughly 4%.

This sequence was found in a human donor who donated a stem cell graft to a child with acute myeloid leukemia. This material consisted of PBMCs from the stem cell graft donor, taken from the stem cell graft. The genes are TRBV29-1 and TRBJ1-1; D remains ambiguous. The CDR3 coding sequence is TGCAGCGTTGCACCCGTAGATCCGAACACTGAAGCTTTCTTT. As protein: CSVAPVDPNTEAFF.